This is a list of T cell receptor beta chains from one sample in a study of OX40 agonist ivuxolimab in advanced cancers. Data came from immunoSEQ multiplex PCR; TCRdb stores just in-frame clones and leaves some out. Here the sample spans tens of thousands of clones, approximately 87% being singletons. The sample here was CD4+ or CD8+ T cells sorted from blood, taken in a trial of the OX40 agonist ivuxolimab. Receptor source: an adult with an advanced solid tumor such as melanoma, head and neck, liver or kidney cancer. The conserved cysteine and the conserved F or W are not part of the CDR3 here.

13,TRBV7-7,ASSLEAGNQETQY
14,TRBV7-8,ASSLISGTGSYEQY
12,TRBV7-9,ASQAGGARAEAF
12,TRBV15,ATRSGGDPYGYT
14,TRBV7-9,ASTYLAGDSAYEQY
12,TRBV6-1,AARTGFDNSPLH
12,TRBV7-4,ASSSGRGNTEAF
13,TRBV5-4,ASSLVGTSTDTQY
12,TRBV27,ASKLQGANYEQY
12,TRBV27,ASTFGGANEKLF
13,TRBV19,ASSIPTGGTDTQY
11,TRBV5-6,ASSLWRTYEQY
13,TRBV6-1,ASNPLRDRADTQY
12,TRBV5-6,ASSFRRGVYEQY
14,TRBV7-7,ASSLGPGPVPYEQY
10,TRBV5-4,ASNGAGDEQF
11,TRBV7-6,ASSLRENTEAF
11,TRBV6-5,ASSFGQGTEQF
16,TRBV27,ASSLSAGQGNSNQPQH
12,TRBV7-9,ASSPTGPNYGYT
10,TRBV6-6,ASITGADTQY
15,TRBV15,ATSRDVALVGQETQY
11,TRBV28,ASNDRITGELF
13,TRBV4-1,ASSQFRTGSYEQY
12,TRBV27,ASSLGVKGYGYT
10,TRBV10-2,ASTGDSNGYT
13,TRBV13,ASSWRGAGGGELF
11,TRBV4-1,ASRPQGFTEAF
15,TRBV25-1,ASSERFLRQSSYEQY
12,TRBV7-6,ASSQMYQGYEQY
12,TRBV4-1,ASSKGQGNQPQH
14,TRBV4-1,ASSQPDYRGAYEQY
16,TRBV5-1,ASSYRTGVNGSNYGYT
13,TRBV7-9,ASSLGGEGNQPQH
11,TRBV25-1,ASSGQGNQPQH
13,TRBV6-1,ASSLPRDSSYEQY
13,TRBV5-6,ASSPNAVTNEKLF
12,TRBV5-4,ASSSPGGNEKLF
13,TRBV11-2,ASSGRQGAEEKLF
19,TRBV23-1,ASSQSICTSQRGTSTDTQY
15,TRBV18,ASSDHRGKGVSTEAF
12,TRBV15,ATSTGTGGFEQY
15,TRBV4-1,ASSQDRPGPSGNTIY
11,TRBV19,ASSIEGNTEAF
12,TRBV29-1,SVEVVQGIYEQY
13,TRBV14,ASSQYPIPSYEQY
14,TRBV11-2,ASSLERGGRRGTQY
13,TRBV27,ASSLLGEPNYGYT
12,TRBV27,ATTRGRGTDTQY
9,TRBV7-9,ASSLAGIHT
12,TRBV28,ASSLLDFTDTQY
12,TRBV11-2,ASSLPTYSYGYT
12,TRBV18,ASSPGQGTYEQY